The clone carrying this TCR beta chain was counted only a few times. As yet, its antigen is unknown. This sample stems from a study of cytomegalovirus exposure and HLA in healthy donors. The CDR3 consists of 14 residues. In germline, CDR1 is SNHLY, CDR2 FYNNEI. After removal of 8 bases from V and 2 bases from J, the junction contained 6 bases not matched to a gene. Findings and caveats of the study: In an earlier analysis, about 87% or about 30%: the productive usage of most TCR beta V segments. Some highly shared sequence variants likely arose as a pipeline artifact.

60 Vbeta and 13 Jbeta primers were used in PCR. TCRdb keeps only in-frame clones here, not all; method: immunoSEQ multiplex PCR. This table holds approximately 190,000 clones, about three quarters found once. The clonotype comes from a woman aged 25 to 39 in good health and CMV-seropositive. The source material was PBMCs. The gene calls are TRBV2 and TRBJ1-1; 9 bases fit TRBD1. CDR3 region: CASGGQGINTEAFF. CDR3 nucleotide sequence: TGTGCCAGCGGAGGACAGGGGATAAACACTGAAGCTTTCTTT.